The rows below give T cell receptor beta chains drawn from one sample of a study of blood T cells in healthy people across ages. TCRdb fed the 5' RACE reads into MiXCR, producing one record per CDR3 protein. The data hold approximately 800,000 distinct CDR3 sequences, with 53% observed a single time. The source material was blood. Source of these receptors: an elderly man in good health. CDR3s include the opening cysteine and the closing phenylalanine or tryptophan. The D gene is left open where the match is weak. Clone sizes are given selectively: once, few, many, or a class where the clone is expanded.

- TRBD1 TRBJ2-5 TRBV20-1 TGCAGTGTCCCCCGACAGGGGCTGCGGGAGACCCAGTACTTC CSVPRQGLRETQYF
- TRBD2 TRBJ2-3 TRBV7-2 TGTGCCAGCAGCTTAGTGGCTAGCGGGCTTCGCACAGATACGCAGTATTTT CASSLVASGLRTDTQYF
few - TRBJ2-1 TRBV4-1 TGCGCCAGCAGCCAAGATCGGGGGAGTTCCCTATACAATGAGCAGTTCTTC CASSQDRGSSLYNEQFF
- - TRBJ2-7 TRBV18 TGTGCCAGCTCACCAGTCGACAGTTCCTACGAGCAGTACTTC CASSPVDSSYEQYF
few - TRBJ1-1 TRBV5-1 TGCGCCAGCAGCTCACAGGGCCCTATGAACACTGAAGCTTTCTTT CASSSQGPMNTEAFF
few - TRBJ1-1 TRBV28 TGTGCCAGCAGTTTACCAGTGAACACTGAAGCTTTCTTT CASSLPVNTEAFF
- - TRBJ2-4 TRBV20-1 TGCAGTGCTAGCCCCCCGGACCTTATAGCCAAAAACATTCAGTACTTC CSASPPDLIAKNIQYF
- - TRBJ2-1 TRBV29-1 TGCAGCGTTTATTCTTACAATGAGCAGTTCTTC CSVYSYNEQFF
- - TRBJ2-6 TRBV13 TGTGCCAGCAGCCCCAGGACGGCTGGGGCCAACGTCCTGACTTTC CASSPRTAGANVLTF
- - TRBJ2-1 TRBV12-3/TRBV12-4 TGTGCCAGCAGTTTACGGGTAGCTGGTGAGCAGTTCTTC CASSLRVAGEQFF
- - TRBJ1-5 TRBV18 TGTGCCAGCTCACCGGGGTTGGGGCAGCCCCAGCATTTT CASSPGLGQPQHF
- TRBD1 TRBJ2-3 TRBV14 TGTGCCTCTAGGGACAGGGGAAAAGGTACGCAGTATTTT CASRDRGKGTQYF
- TRBD1 TRBJ1-5 TRBV2 TGTGCCAGTACAGGGGATTTGGGCAATCAGCCCCAGCATTTT CASTGDLGNQPQHF
- TRBD1 TRBJ1-3 TRBV25-1 TGTGCCAGCACCGGAGGGGTAGGGGGCAGGAGTGGAAACACCATATATTTT CASTGGVGGRSGNTIYF
- - TRBJ2-3 TRBV29-1 TGCAGCCTCAATAAAGGAGGGGTCGCTACAGATACGCAGTATTTT CSLNKGGVATDTQYF
- - TRBJ2-5 TRBV6-1 TGTGCCAGCAATAGGGGCCCCAGACAAGAGACCCAGTACTTC CASNRGPRQETQYF
- TRBD1 TRBJ1-1 TRBV10-3 TGTGCCATCACCGAACAGGGGCAGGGCACTGAAGCTTTCTTT CAITEQGQGTEAFF
few TRBD1 TRBJ2-7 TRBV29-1 TGCAGCGTCGCCATGACGACAGGGAACGAGCAGTACTTC CSVAMTTGNEQYF
- TRBD1 TRBJ2-5 TRBV27 TGTGCCAGCAGTCGCCTACAGGGGAAAGAGACCCAGTACTTC CASSRLQGKETQYF
once - TRBJ2-6 TRBV20-1 TGCAGTGCTTCACAGGGCTCTGGGGCCAACGTCCTGACTTTC CSASQGSGANVLTF
- - TRBJ1-2 TRBV6-5 TGTGCCAGCAGGCCCGGGGGCGGCTATGGCTACACCTTC CASRPGGGYGYTF
- TRBD1 TRBJ1-2 TRBV20-1 TGCAGTGCACACAGGGGACTTAACGATGGCTACACCTTC CSAHRGLNDGYTF
- - TRBJ2-3 TRBV21-1 TGTGCCAGCAGCAAAGCGGACTTGAAGGGGTTAGGCACAGATACGCAGTATTTT CASSKADLKGLGTDTQYF
few - TRBJ2-5 TRBV9 TGTGCCAGCAGCGTAGGCAGGGGCGGAGGAGAGACCCAGTACTTC CASSVGRGGGETQYF
- - TRBJ1-4 TRBV12-3/TRBV12-4 TGTGCCAGCAGTTTTTCCGGGACGGCTAATGAAAAACTGTTTTTT CASSFSGTANEKLFF
- - TRBJ1-3 TRBV6-5 TGTGCCAGCAGTCCGGGATTTTTCTCTGGAAACACCATATATTTT CASSPGFFSGNTIYF
- TRBD2 TRBJ2-3 TRBV7-7 TGTGCCAGCAGCCCACTAGCGGAGGCGGGATACGCGTATTTT CASSPLAEAGYAYF
- TRBD2 TRBJ2-5 TRBV5-1 TGCGCCAGCAGCGCCGGACTAGCGGAGCAAGAGACCCAGTACTTC CASSAGLAEQETQYF
- TRBD1 TRBJ2-7 TRBV29-1 TGCAGCGTCCGGGACAGGGAGGTTGGCGAGCAGTACTTC CSVRDREVGEQYF
once TRBD1 TRBJ2-5 TRBV7-9 TGTGCTAGCAGCACCGGACAGGGGGCGATCCAAGAGACCCAGTACTTC CASSTGQGAIQETQYF
- - TRBJ2-1 TRBV5-1 TGCGCCAGCAGCTCCTTTAGCCGTTCGACCTACAATGAGCAGTTCTTC CASSSFSRSTYNEQFF
few - TRBJ1-1 TRBV29-1 TGCAGCTTGGGGGTTGAAGCTTTCTTT CSLGVEAFF
- - TRBJ2-1 TRBV20-1 TGCAGTGCTAGAGATGTCGTGGGTAGAAAGAGCTCCTACAATGAGCAGTTCTTC CSARDVVGRKSSYNEQFF
- - TRBJ2-3 TRBV27 TGTGCCAGCAGTTTCGGCAGGGACGGGGATACGCAGTATTTT CASSFGRDGDTQYF
- TRBD1 TRBJ2-3 TRBV6-5 TGTGCCGGCACCTCCTTAGGGACAGGCCTAGATACGCAGTATTTT CAGTSLGTGLDTQYF
- - TRBJ2-7 TRBV6-1 TGTGCCAGCAGTGAAGGAGTCCTCTCCTACGGGCAGTACTTC CASSEGVLSYGQYF
- - TRBJ1-5 TRBV24-1 TGTGCCACGCACGGGGGGGCAGGGCAGCCCCAGCATTTT CATHGGAGQPQHF
- TRBD1 TRBJ2-7 TRBV4-1 TGCGCCAGCAGTCGTGATGCCGGGACAGGGGTCTCCTACGAGCAGTACTTC CASSRDAGTGVSYEQYF
- - TRBJ1-2 TRBV20-1 TGCAGTGCTAGAGATCAGGCCAGTATCCACTATGGCTACACCTTC CSARDQASIHYGYTF
- - TRBJ1-1 TRBV12-5 TGTGCTAGTGGTTTGGACTGGGGCACTGAAGCTTTCTTT CASGLDWGTEAFF
- - TRBJ1-2 TRBV20-1 TGCAGTGCTCTCCTCGACAAGAGAAGGTATGGCTACACCTTC CSALLDKRRYGYTF
- TRBD1 TRBJ2-1 TRBV7-9 TGTGCCAGCAGCTTAGTATCGACAGGGGTGGGTGAGCAGTTCTTC CASSLVSTGVGEQFF
few - TRBJ1-5 TRBV20-1 TGCAGTGCTAGAGCGGGCGGAGGTAGCAATCAGCCCCAGCATTTT CSARAGGGSNQPQHF
once TRBD1 TRBJ2-2 TRBV20-1 TGCAGTGCTAGACTTAGACAGGGGAGGACCGGGGAGCTGTTTTTT CSARLRQGRTGELFF
few - TRBJ2-5 TRBV20-1 TGCAGTGCTAAGCACCCGCCGGAGCAGTACTTC CSAKHPPEQYF
- TRBD1 TRBJ2-7 TRBV14 TGTGCCAGCAGCCAATTGACAGGGCGGTCCTACGAGCAGTACTTC CASSQLTGRSYEQYF
- TRBD1 TRBJ2-7 TRBV6-2/TRBV6-3 TGTGCCAGCAGCGGAAGACGGGACAGGGACTACGAGCAGTACTTC CASSGRRDRDYEQYF
- TRBD2 TRBJ2-7 TRBV20-1 TGCAGTGCGCTCATACTAGCGATCAGGGACTACGACGAGCAGTACTTC CSALILAIRDYDEQYF
- TRBD1 TRBJ2-6 TRBV12-3/TRBV12-4 TGTGCCAGCAGTTCGTCAGGGGGCCCCCCTGGGGCCAACGTCCTGACTTTC CASSSSGGPPGANVLTF
- - TRBJ2-7 TRBV2 TGTGCCAGCAGCAGTGAGCAGTACTTC CASSSEQYF
once - TRBJ2-1 TRBV12-5 TGTGCTAGTGCCCCGGACTCGATCATAGAGAATGAGCAGTTCTTC CASAPDSIIENEQFF
few TRBD1 TRBJ2-5 TRBV20-1 TGCAGTGCTAGAGAAGGGACAGGGTACCAAGAGACCCAGTACTTC CSAREGTGYQETQYF
few - TRBJ1-2 TRBV29-1 TGCAGCGGTGTCAGGGTTGGCTATGGCTACACCTTC CSGVRVGYGYTF
- - TRBJ2-3 TRBV7-6 TGTGCCAGCAGCTTAGTCCGGGACACCCTGCACAGATACGCGTATTTT CASSLVRDTLHRYAYF
- TRBD1 TRBJ1-2 TRBV29-1 TGCAGCGTTGAAGATCGAGGGGGCCATGGCTACACCTTC CSVEDRGGHGYTF
- - TRBJ2-1 TRBV27 TGTGCCAGCCGTACGGGATCGGCAGAGCAGTTCTTC CASRTGSAEQFF
- - TRBJ2-7 TRBV20-1 TGCAGTGCCGACCCAAGGGGCTGGTACGAGCAGTACTTC CSADPRGWYEQYF
few TRBD2 TRBJ2-7 TRBV27 TGTGCCAGCAGCACCCGACCGGGACTAGCGGGAGGAAAGATCTACGAGCAGTACTTC CASSTRPGLAGGKIYEQYF
- - TRBJ2-5 TRBV20-1 TGCAGTGGTAGGGAGTCCGTTGAGACCCAGTACTTC CSGRESVETQYF
- - TRBJ1-2 TRBV6-1 TGTGCCAGCAGTGAAGGTGGACTGCGTGGCTACACCTTC CASSEGGLRGYTF